Following are 15 T cell receptor beta chains from one sample sequenced in a study of blood T cell repertoires in COVID-19. TCRdb keeps only in-frame clones here, not all; method: immunoSEQ multiplex PCR. The sample has 90,000 to 150,000 clones, around three quarters seen once. The sequenced material came from peripheral blood. The origin of the receptors is a woman aged 80 or over with acute or convalescent COVID-19.

This clone was detected only a few times. This chain links TRBV12-2 with TRBJ1-2; the D segment call TRBD1 is taken from the table without a DNA check. TRBV12-2 counts as a pseudogene. CDR3 size: 16 residues. DNA of the CDR3: TGTGCAAGTCGCCACGGTGGGACAGATCCTAACTATGGCTACACCTTC. Its protein product is CASRHGGTDPNYGYTF.

V and J are TRBV7-6 and TRBJ1-3; 10 bases agree with TRBD1. J was trimmed by 3 bases and V by 6 bases; bases with no gene match: 8. The CDR3 consists of 16 residues. Germline CDR1 SGHVS, CDR2 FNYEAQ. CDR3 coding DNA: TGTGCCAGCAGTTCGGGACAGGGGATGAGTGGAAACACCATATATTTT. This codes for CASSSGQGMSGNTIYF.

The chain couples TRBV7-2 to TRBJ1-1; a weak D match, TRBD1 (6 bases). This CDR3 has 11 amino acids. In germline, CDR1 is SGHTA, CDR2 FQGNSA. V was trimmed by 2 bases and J by 11 bases, leaving 9 bases between them. CDR3 in amino acids: CASSLQGPAFF. The CDR3 DNA reads as TGTGCCAGCAGCTTACAGGGGCCTGCTTTCTTT.

CDR3 nucleotide sequence: TGTGCCAGCAGCTTAGCGCTAGGGGGGAACACCGGGGAGCTGTTTTTT. Translating gives CASSLALGGNTGELFF. The chain is built from TRBV7-6 and TRBJ2-2; possibly TRBD1 for D (6 bases). The CDR3 length is 16 residues. Germline V gene sequence: CDR1 SGHVS, CDR2 FNYEAQ. Trimming left V 0 bases short and J 1 base short, with 9 bases between.

CDR3 sequence: CATSRDSGGETQYF. The CDR3 DNA reads as TGTGCCACCAGCAGAGATAGCGGAGGAGAGACCCAGTACTTC. The chain uses TRBV15 and TRBJ2-5; TRBD2 is a possible D gene (6 bases). This CDR3 region has 14 residues. From germline, CDR1 is LNHNV and CDR2 YYDKDF (reference sequence). Trimming removed 0 bases from V and 4 bases from J, with 9 bases in between.

The V gene is TRBV6-2 or TRBV6-3, the J gene TRBJ1-1; 7 positions match TRBD1. CDR1 and CDR2 (germline): MNHEY, SVGEGT. This CDR3 has 14 residues. With 5 bases clipped from V and 8 bases from J, the junction kept 11 bases outside the gene matches. In DNA form, the CDR3 reads TGTGCCAGCAGTACGGGGTTAAGACAGGGCGAAGCTTTCTTT. Its translation: CASSTGLRQGEAFF.

This rearrangement joins TRBV6-6 to TRBJ1-2, with 8 bases fitting TRBD1. CDR1 and CDR2 (germline): MNHNY, SVGAGI (reference sequence). The trim removed 6 bases at V and 6 bases at J, leaving 15 bases unmatched. CDR3 length: 16 residues. This chain's CDR3 is CASRDPGTGELDGYTF. The CDR3 DNA is TGTGCCAGCAGAGACCCGGGGACAGGAGAATTGGATGGCTACACCTTC.

CDR3 region: CASSPGTSGPTDTQYF. The CDR3 DNA reads as TGTGCCAGCAGTCCAGGGACTAGCGGGCCCACAGATACGCAGTATTTT. The V and J genes are TRBV6-6 and TRBJ2-3; 12 bases map to TRBD2. Germline trimming cut 5 bases from V and 2 bases from J; bases unmatched to any gene: 5. The V gene's germline CDR1 is MNHNY and CDR2 SVGAGI (reference sequence). The CDR3 loop spans 16 amino acids.

The chain employs TRBV19 and TRBJ2-7; D unclear. CDR3 length: 13 amino acids. The germline gives CDR1 LNHDA, CDR2 SQIVND (reference sequence). Trimming removed 4 bases at V and 3 bases at J, with 10 bases between. The CDR3, as DNA: TGTGCCAGTAGTAGAAACAGAGACTACGAGCAGTACTTC. Translated: CASSRNRDYEQYF.

The chain couples TRBV5-8 to TRBJ1-2; D gene uncertain. V lost 4 bases and J lost 2, with 15 bases in between. The CDR3 has 15 residues. Germline V CDR1 and CDR2: SGHTS, YDEGEE. DNA of the CDR3: TGTGCCAGCAGCCCGGTTTTCGGCGGAAACTATGGCTACACCTTC. Its protein is CASSPVFGGNYGYTF. The whole variable domain, filled in from reference TRBV5-8 and TRBJ1-2, reads EAGVTQSPTHLIKTRGQQATLRCSPISGHTSVYWYQQALGLGLQFLLWYDEGEERNRGNFPPRFSGRQFPNYSSELNVNALELEDSALYLCASSPVFGGNYGYTFGSGTRLTVV.

V gene TRBV10-3 combines with J gene TRBJ2-3; 9 bases map to TRBD2. J was trimmed by 2 bases and V by 4 bases; bases with no gene match: 10. Germline values: CDR1 ENHRY, CDR2 SYGVKD. The CDR3 has 17 amino acids. Here the CDR3 DNA reads TGTGCCATCAGTGGGGGTTTTTTAGCGGGGGCCACAGATACGCAGTATTTT. Amino acid sequence: CAISGGFLAGATDTQYF.

This clone was observed a single time. The V gene is TRBV16, the J gene TRBJ1-1, with 7 bases aligning to TRBD1. V shed 3 bases, J shed 1 base, and the junction held 5 bases outside the gene matches. Per the germline V gene, CDR1 is KGHSY and CDR2 is FQNENV. This CDR3 has 15 residues. The CDR3 nucleotides read TGTGCCAGCAGCCATCGGAGGACAGGGAACACTGAAGCTTTCTTT. As protein: CASSHRRTGNTEAFF.

This clone was detected only a few times. V gene TRBV5-6 combines with J gene TRBJ1-1, with no clear D. The length of the CDR3 is 14 residues. Germline V CDR1 and CDR2: SGHDT, YYEEEE. V was trimmed by 4 bases and J by 2 bases, leaving 12 bases between them. The CDR3 sequence is CASSTRLPNTEAFF. CDR3 nucleotide sequence: TGTGCCAGCAGCACCCGGTTACCTAACACTGAAGCTTTCTTT.

V usage is TRBV10-1 and J usage is TRBJ2-5; TRBD2 agrees at 11 bases. The CDR3 length is 16 residues. CDR1 is WNHNN and CDR2 is SYGVQD in the germline V gene (reference sequence). V lost 8 bases to trimming and J lost 1 base; unmatched junction nucleotides: 9. CDR3 nucleotides: TGCGCCAGCGTTAATACTAGCGGGAGTTTCCAAGAGACCCAGTACTTC. This translates into CASVNTSGSFQETQYF.

About this clone itself: Other DNA sequences from this sample encode an identical CDR3 as well. The chain is built from TRBV9 and TRBJ1-1; possibly TRBD1 for D (5 bases). CDR1 is SGDLS, CDR2 YYNGEE, per germline. This CDR3 is built from 15 residues. V was cut by 0 bases and J by 0 bases, with 9 bases left in between. The CDR3: CASSVEGVMNTEAFF. The CDR3 DNA follows: TGTGCCAGCAGCGTAGAAGGGGTGATGAACACTGAAGCTTTCTTT.